Ten or more counts support the clone carrying this T cell receptor (beta chain). The data were obtained in a study of T cells in Graves' hyperthyroidism and ophthalmopathy. The diagnostic basis comprised clinical symptoms, serum thyroxine and TRAb, thyroid ultrasound and orbital computed tomography. Amplified TCR beta CDR3 regions came from RNA transcripts. The TCR CDR3 first-round RT-PCR relied on the HTBI primer set. TCRdb analysed the multiplex PCR reads with MiXCR anew, one entry per CDR3 protein. Of 700,000 or so distinct CDR3 sequences in the sample, roughly 15% were seen once. The sequenced material came from blood. The sequence came from a man aged 18 to 35 with Graves' hyperthyroidism.

The CDR3 region has the DNA TGTGCCAGCAGCTCGGGACAGGGGGGGTACGAGCAGTACTTC. It translates to CASSSGQGGYEQYF. V gene TRBV19 combines with J gene TRBJ2-7, with TRBD1 identical over 11 bases. Germline assignment: CDR1 LNHDA and CDR2 SQIVND (reference sequence). The CDR3 extends over 14 amino acids. J was trimmed by 4 bases and V by 9 bases; bases with no gene match: 8.